The entry below gives a single T cell receptor (beta chain) sequence along with its context. Its antigen is not identified. This CDR3 is 11 amino acids long. Between the trimmed V and J ends, which lost 3 bases and 10 bases, there was a span of 12 bases. The germline V gene encodes CDR1 GTSNPN and CDR2 SVGIG (reference sequence). The PCR employed 60 Vbeta primers together with 13 Jbeta primers. Authors' processing steps: As a later analysis found, there were about 80 million unique TCR beta chains, of which roughly 11 million were shared. This table comes from immunoSEQ multiplex PCR, and its TCRdb copy is limited to in-frame clones, with some not included. The DNA was the basis for D and trimming; V, J and clone size are from that table. The data contain around 91,000 clones, approximately 84% of them singletons. These data originate in a study of cytomegalovirus exposure and HLA in healthy donors.

Whole-study results and caveats: Trimming of TCR beta V- and J-genes showed a link, identified in a later analysis, to a missense DCLRE1C variant. Presence/absence analyses assumed roughly uniform sequencing depth across donors, which may not hold.

The chain uses TRBV30 and TRBJ1-1; D gene uncertain. This sequence originates from a man aged 18-30 years in good health and CMV-seronegative. Sequenced sample: PBMCs. The CDR3 is CAWRELGRAFF. The CDR3 nucleotides read TGTGCCTGGAGGGAGCTAGGGAGAGCTTTCTTT. The full variable domain, in which reference TRBV30 and TRBJ1-1 provide the parts outside the CDR3, is SQTIHQWPATLVQPVGSPLSLECTVEGTSNPNLYWYRQAAGRGLQLLFYSVGIGQISSEVPQNLSASRPQDRQFILSSKKLLLSDSGFYLCAWRELGRAFFGQGTRLTVV.